A single sample gave rise to the 5 T cell receptor beta chains below, sequenced in a study of a mutant IDH1 vaccine in newly diagnosed glioma. Profiled with immunoSEQ multiplex PCR; TCRdb holds only in-frame clones, not every one. Counted here are approximately 92,000 clones, roughly four fifths occurring once; the ten biggest clones make up 7.4%. Time point meaning: baseline, week 1 (first vaccination visit). The sample's treatment: pre-vaccination baseline after standard-of-care therapy. Sequenced here: PBMCs, sampled from a glioma patient treated with radiotherapy, temozolomide or both. These receptors all stem from a woman aged 45 to 65 with glioma.

The chain couples TRBV6-1 to TRBJ1-1; maybe TRBD1 (6 bases). Germline values: CDR1 MNHNS, CDR2 SASEGT. CDR3 size: 16 residues. V was pared by 0 bases and J by 3 bases, with 14 bases between. CDR3 residues: CASSEAAGAYDTEAFF. The CDR3 region has the DNA TGTGCCAGCAGTGAAGCGGCAGGGGCTTACGACACTGAAGCTTTCTTT.

The gene calls are TRBV7-9 and TRBJ2-2; 13 nucleotides agree with TRBD2. J gave up 6 bases and V 3 bases, and 4 bases lay outside the gene matches. The germline V gene encodes CDR1 SEHNR and CDR2 FQNEAQ (reference sequence). CDR3 size: 16 residues. The CDR3 DNA is TGTGCCAGCAGCTTGACTAGCGGGGGGCAGGCCGGGGAGCTGTTTTTT. Protein: CASSLTSGGQAGELFF.

The V and J genes are TRBV9 and TRBJ2-3; D call uncertain. This CDR3 has 13 amino acids. CDR1 is SGDLS, CDR2 YYNGEE, per germline. V lost 0 bases and J lost 2, with 4 bases in between. The CDR3 DNA reads as TGTGCCAGCAGCGTAGTCGACACAGATACGCAGTATTTT. The encoded protein is CASSVVDTDTQYF.

The chain carries TRBV13 and TRBJ1-2, with TRBD1 identical over 9 bases. CDR1 PRHDT and CDR2 FYEKMQ come from the germline V gene (reference sequence). J gave up 6 bases and V 6 bases, and 11 bases lay outside the gene matches. The CDR3 runs to 15 residues. The CDR3 here is CASRVGPGTGNGYTF. CDR3 DNA: TGTGCCAGCAGAGTAGGCCCCGGGACAGGGAATGGCTACACCTTC.

This rearrangement joins TRBV7-8 to TRBJ2-1, with TRBD1 as a possible D gene (5 bases). Germline V lookup: CDR1 SGHVS, CDR2 FQNEAQ. The ends were cut back, 2 bases at V and 8 bases at J, with 13 bases in the middle. The CDR3 has 14 amino acids. The chain's CDR3 is CASSLLGPRDEQFF. In DNA form, the CDR3 reads TGTGCCAGCAGCTTATTGGGCCCCAGGGATGAGCAGTTCTTC.